This T cell receptor (beta chain) was retrieved from a study of regulatory T cells in long-lasting Graves disease. Time point denoted: persistent/refractory GD, antithyroid drugs over 5 years with positive TRAb. With RNA extracted from PBMCs as input, the TCR library was made. This CDR3 has 15 residues. Germline V CDR1 and CDR2: SNHLY, FYNNEI. In building TCR beta libraries, iRepertoire HTBI primers were used together with Arm-PCR of CDR3 regions. TCRdb independently ran MiXCR on the multiplex PCR reads; one entry per CDR3 protein. Altogether a few hundred thousand distinct CDR3 sequences are present, around 22% being singletons, with the ten largest covering about a quarter. This clonotype was observed a handful of times. A read error is possible here, since a much larger clone lies one base away.

This receptor was obtained from a female donor with Graves disease. The rearrangement joins TRBV2 to TRBJ1-2; D is undetermined. This specimen consisted of peripheral blood mononuclear cells (PBMCs), obtained when the disease was refractory, from a patient treated with antithyroid drugs. CDR3 DNA: TGTGCCAGCAATGGCCCAAGGGCGCCTAACTGTGGCTACACCTTC. This encodes CASNGPRAPNCGYTF.